What follows are 2 T cell receptor beta chains derived from one specimen sequenced in a study of cytotoxic CD8 clonotypes in ibrutinib-treated CLL. The protocol was immunoSEQ multiplex PCR, while the TCRdb copy is restricted to in-frame clones and leaves out a portion. The data contain some 130,000 clones, approximately 85% of them singletons. This specimen was PBMCs, taken after 24 months of ibrutinib treatment. The origin of the receptors is a human donor with chronic lymphocytic leukemia.

The chain employs TRBV29-1 and TRBJ1-1; no firm D call. This CDR3 spans 13 amino acids. Germline loops: CDR1 SQVTM, CDR2 ANQGSEA. Deletions cut 0 bases from V and 1 base from J, with 6 bases between. The CDR3 nucleotides are TGCAGCGTTGAAGAACAGCCGAACACTGAAGCTTTCTTT. Translated, it gives CSVEEQPNTEAFF.

This clone was detected only once. V is TRBV2 and J is TRBJ1-1, with D unresolved. The germline V gene encodes CDR1 SNHLY and CDR2 FYNNEI. V was cut by 4 bases and J by 2 bases, with 5 bases left in between. The CDR3 is made up of 12 amino acids. The CDR3 DNA sequence: TGTGCCAGCAGTGGAACTAACACTGAAGCTTTCTTT. Residues: CASSGTNTEAFF.